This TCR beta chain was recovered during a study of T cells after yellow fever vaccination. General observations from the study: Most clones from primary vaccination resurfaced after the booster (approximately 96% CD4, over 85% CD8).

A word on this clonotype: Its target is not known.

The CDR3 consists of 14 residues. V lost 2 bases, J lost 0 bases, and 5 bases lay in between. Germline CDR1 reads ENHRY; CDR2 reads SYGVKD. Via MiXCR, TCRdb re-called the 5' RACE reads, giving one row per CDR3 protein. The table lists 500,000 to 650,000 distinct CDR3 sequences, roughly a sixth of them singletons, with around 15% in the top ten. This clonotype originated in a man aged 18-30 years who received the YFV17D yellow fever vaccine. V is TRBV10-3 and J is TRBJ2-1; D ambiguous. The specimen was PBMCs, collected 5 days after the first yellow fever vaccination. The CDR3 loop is CAISEVLSYNEQFF. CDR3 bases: TGTGCCATCAGTGAGGTTCTCTCCTACAATGAGCAGTTCTTC.